The rows below give T cell receptor beta chains drawn from one sample of a study of spatial heterogeneity in lung cancer. TCRdb reprocessed the 5' RACE reads with MiXCR, giving one entry per CDR3 protein. The sample lists more than 95,000 distinct CDR3 sequences, 9% to 15% seen once, with around 17% in the top ten. This specimen was PBMCs, taken at follow-up. These TCRs come from a male donor with early-stage non-small cell lung cancer. The CDR3 runs from the conserved cysteine through the conserved F or W. Each record gives: D gene, clone size, V gene, J gene, CDR3 protein, CDR3 DNA. D genes are given only for firm matches. Not all rows give a size; the values are once, few, many and, for expanded clones, a class.

D gene: TRBD2; clone size: few; V gene: TRBV5-1; J gene: TRBJ2-1; CDR3 protein: CASRYERGSAHEQFF; CDR3 DNA: TGCGCCAGCCGGTACGAGCGGGGGTCGGCGCATGAGCAGTTCTTC
D gene: -; clone size: -; V gene: TRBV6-2/TRBV6-3; J gene: TRBJ2-2; CDR3 protein: CASRDTRATGELFF; CDR3 DNA: TGTGCCAGCAGGGATACGAGGGCAACCGGGGAGCTGTTTTTT
D gene: -; clone size: -; V gene: TRBV12-3/TRBV12-4; J gene: TRBJ1-5; CDR3 protein: CASSQVPAPQHF; CDR3 DNA: TGTGCCAGCAGCCAGGTACCGGCACCCCAGCATTTT
D gene: -; clone size: few; V gene: TRBV7-8; J gene: TRBJ2-3; CDR3 protein: CASRFLNLDTQYF; CDR3 DNA: TGTGCCAGCAGGTTCCTAAATCTAGATACGCAGTATTTT
D gene: TRBD1; clone size: few; V gene: TRBV6-1; J gene: TRBJ1-6; CDR3 protein: CASNLDRVSYNSPLHF; CDR3 DNA: TGTGCCAGCAACTTGGACAGGGTCTCCTATAATTCACCCCTCCACTTT
D gene: -; clone size: many; V gene: TRBV20-1; J gene: TRBJ2-7; CDR3 protein: CSARTETSYEQYF; CDR3 DNA: TGCAGTGCTAGGACAGAGACGTCCTACGAGCAGTACTTC
D gene: -; clone size: -; V gene: TRBV28; J gene: TRBJ1-5; CDR3 protein: CASSWGDQPQHF; CDR3 DNA: TGTGCCAGCAGTTGGGGCGATCAGCCCCAGCATTTT
D gene: TRBD1; clone size: few; V gene: TRBV29-1; J gene: TRBJ2-7; CDR3 protein: CSVEGGQGPFYEQYF; CDR3 DNA: TGCAGCGTTGAAGGGGGACAGGGACCTTTCTACGAGCAGTACTTC
D gene: TRBD2; clone size: few; V gene: TRBV7-2; J gene: TRBJ2-1; CDR3 protein: CASSSIAGGPFNEQFF; CDR3 DNA: TGTGCCAGCAGCTCCATAGCGGGGGGGCCTTTCAATGAGCAGTTCTTC
D gene: -; clone size: many; V gene: TRBV27; J gene: TRBJ2-7; CDR3 protein: CASSKLGEQYF; CDR3 DNA: TGTGCCAGCAGTAAACTAGGCGAGCAGTACTTC
D gene: -; clone size: -; V gene: TRBV10-3; J gene: TRBJ1-2; CDR3 protein: CAISDQHANYGYTF; CDR3 DNA: TGTGCCATCAGTGACCAACACGCTAACTATGGCTACACCTTC
D gene: -; clone size: -; V gene: TRBV10-3; J gene: TRBJ2-7; CDR3 protein: CAIGPSEGAYEQYF; CDR3 DNA: TGTGCCATCGGCCCGAGCGAGGGGGCCTACGAGCAGTACTTC
D gene: -; clone size: -; V gene: TRBV20-1; J gene: TRBJ1-6; CDR3 protein: CSASPNNSPLHF; CDR3 DNA: TGCAGTGCTAGTCCGAATAATTCACCCCTCCACTTT
D gene: -; clone size: few; V gene: TRBV7-9; J gene: TRBJ2-1; CDR3 protein: CASSPGGGDEQFF; CDR3 DNA: TGTGCCAGCAGCCCAGGGGGGGGCGATGAGCAGTTCTTC
D gene: -; clone size: few; V gene: TRBV2; J gene: TRBJ1-6; CDR3 protein: CASRVDGDSPLHF; CDR3 DNA: TGTGCCAGCAGAGTAGACGGAGATTCACCCCTCCACTTT
D gene: -; clone size: many; V gene: TRBV5-1; J gene: TRBJ2-1; CDR3 protein: CASSLERPGDNEQFF; CDR3 DNA: TGCGCCAGCAGCTTGGAACGGCCTGGGGACAATGAGCAGTTCTTC
D gene: TRBD2; clone size: -; V gene: TRBV7-3; J gene: TRBJ2-2; CDR3 protein: CASSTSGIANTGELFF; CDR3 DNA: TGTGCCAGCAGCACTAGCGGTATCGCGAACACCGGGGAGCTGTTTTTT
D gene: -; clone size: -; V gene: TRBV12-3/TRBV12-4; J gene: TRBJ1-2; CDR3 protein: CASSPNQGYGYTF; CDR3 DNA: TGTGCCAGCAGTCCAAATCAGGGATACGGCTACACCTTC
D gene: TRBD1; clone size: many; V gene: TRBV7-7; J gene: TRBJ2-5; CDR3 protein: CASSRDREETQYF; CDR3 DNA: TGTGCTAGCAGCCGGGACAGGGAAGAGACCCAGTACTTC
D gene: -; clone size: few; V gene: TRBV12-3/TRBV12-4; J gene: TRBJ2-1; CDR3 protein: CASSRGGILYNEQFF; CDR3 DNA: TGTGCCAGCAGTCGAGGGGGGATCCTCTACAATGAGCAGTTCTTC
D gene: -; clone size: -; V gene: TRBV11-2; J gene: TRBJ2-7; CDR3 protein: CASSPGLYEQYF; CDR3 DNA: TGTGCCAGCAGCCCGGGTCTCTACGAGCAGTACTTC
D gene: -; clone size: few; V gene: TRBV6-5; J gene: TRBJ1-1; CDR3 protein: CASSPPTDTSEAFF; CDR3 DNA: TGTGCCAGCAGTCCTCCTACGGACACGAGTGAAGCTTTCTTT
D gene: -; clone size: many; V gene: TRBV5-4; J gene: TRBJ1-3; CDR3 protein: CASSLSGNTIYF; CDR3 DNA: TGTGCCAGCAGCCTTTCTGGAAACACCATATATTTT
D gene: -; clone size: few; V gene: TRBV18; J gene: TRBJ1-3; CDR3 protein: CASSPRNGRSSGNTIYF; CDR3 DNA: TGTGCCAGCTCACCACGGAACGGACGAAGCTCTGGAAACACCATATATTTT
D gene: TRBD2; clone size: many; V gene: TRBV7-9; J gene: TRBJ2-5; CDR3 protein: CASSQRTRLETQYF; CDR3 DNA: TGTGCCAGCAGCCAAAGGACTAGGTTAGAGACCCAGTACTTC
D gene: TRBD1; clone size: many; V gene: TRBV30; J gene: TRBJ1-2; CDR3 protein: CAWNVRGLGGYTF; CDR3 DNA: TGTGCCTGGAATGTCAGGGGGCTAGGTGGCTACACCTTC